The 20 T cell receptor beta chains below were found in one sample sequenced in a study of blood T cell repertoires in COVID-19. Profiling relied on immunoSEQ multiplex PCR, and the TCRdb table lists in-frame clones only, not all of them. The sample lists 200,000 to 250,000 clones; around 87% were seen once. The source material was peripheral blood. The receptor set was obtained from a woman in her 70s with active or convalescent COVID-19.

The chain carries TRBV20-1 and TRBJ1-2; 8 bases agree with TRBD1. This CDR3 has 11 residues. In germline, CDR1 is DFQATT, CDR2 SNEGSKA (reference sequence). The CDR3 here is CRPSGGDGYTF. In DNA form, the CDR3 reads TGCAGACCCTCAGGGGGCGATGGCTACACCTTC.

The rearrangement joins TRBV12-3 or TRBV12-4 to TRBJ1-5, with 11 bases aligning to TRBD1. J was trimmed by 9 bases and V by 7 bases; bases with no gene match: 5. The CDR3 contains 13 residues. CDR3 sequence: CASTGQGVGPQHF. The DNA for the CDR3 is TGTGCCAGCACGGGACAGGGGGTAGGGCCCCAGCATTTT.

The chain combines TRBV21-1 with TRBJ1-5; no check of the table's D call, TRBD1, against the DNA was made. TRBV21-1 is assigned pseudogene status. The CDR3 has 14 amino acids. The CDR3 DNA follows: TGTGCCAGCACTTTTCCCAGGCCAGGGGGGCCCCAGCATTTT. This codes for CASTFPRPGGPQHF.

This sequence joins TRBV27 and TRBJ1-4; D is undetermined. The V gene lost 5 bases and the J gene lost 6 bases, with 16 bases spanning the gap. CDR1 and CDR2 from the germline V gene are MNHEY and SMNVEV (reference sequence). The CDR3 sequence is 15 residues long. The chain's CDR3 is CASSQFGGSDEKLFF. DNA for the CDR3: TGTGCCAGCAGTCAGTTCGGCGGCTCTGATGAAAAACTGTTTTTT. Supplemented by reference TRBV27 and TRBJ1-4, the full variable domain reads EAQVTQNPRYLITVTGKKLTVTCSQNMNHEYMSWYRQDPGLGLRQIYYSMNVEVTDKGDVPEGYKVSRKEKRNFPLILESPSPNQTSLYFCASSQFGGSDEKLFFGSGTQLSVL.

V and J are TRBV4-3 and TRBJ1-1; D call uncertain. In germline, CDR1 is LGHNA, CDR2 YSLEER. The CDR3 covers 17 residues. The V and J ends lost 1 base and 0 bases respectively, with 15 bases between them. CDR3 bases: TGCGCCAGCAGCCAAGGGGAGACGGCCCGAATGAACACTGAAGCTTTCTTT. Translated, it gives CASSQGETARMNTEAFF.

The chain employs TRBV5-6 and TRBJ2-5; TRBD2 matches 12 bases. Trimming took 4 bases from V and 4 from J; bases not matched to a gene: 5. Germline V gene lookup returns CDR1 SGHDT and CDR2 YYEEEE. The CDR3 sequence is 15 residues long. CDR3 bases: TGTGCCAGCAGCCCTACGGGACTAGCGGGAGAGACCCAGTACTTC. It encodes CASSPTGLAGETQYF.

This chain links TRBV29-1 with TRBJ2-5; D call uncertain. The germline gives CDR1 SQVTM, CDR2 ANQGSEA. The V end was cut by 7 bases, the J end by 2 bases, with 5 bases between. The CDR3 is 10 amino acids. CDR3 DNA: TGCAGCGGTTTACAAGAGACCCAGTACTTC. As protein: CSGLQETQYF.

This clone was seen once. V usage is TRBV6-6 and J usage is TRBJ1-6, with TRBD1 identical over 7 bases. The germline V gene encodes CDR1 MNHNY and CDR2 SVGAGI (reference sequence). The length of the CDR3 is 15 residues. V was pared by 5 bases and J by 6 bases, with 7 bases of the junction left unmatched. The CDR3 protein is CASSPTGQVNSPLHF. The CDR3 nucleotides are TGTGCCAGCAGTCCCACCGGACAGGTTAATTCACCCCTCCACTTT.

The chain combines TRBV3-1 (or the pseudogene TRBV3-2) with TRBJ2-7; tentatively, D is TRBD1 (6 bases). Germline V CDR1 and CDR2: LGHDT, YNNKEL (reference sequence). This CDR3 has 15 amino acids. The ends were cut back, 6 bases at V and 3 bases at J, with 18 bases in the middle. The CDR3 sequence: CASRFPGHLVYEQYF. In DNA form, the CDR3 reads TGTGCCAGCAGGTTTCCGGGACACCTAGTCTACGAGCAGTACTTC.

This rearrangement joins TRBV29-1 to TRBJ1-2, with a tentative D call TRBD1 (5 bases). Germline values: CDR1 SQVTM, CDR2 ANQGSEA. This CDR3 comprises 12 residues. The V gene lost 2 bases and the J gene lost 4 bases, with 8 bases spanning the gap. The CDR3 DNA sequence: TGCAGCGTTGAACAGGGCGGCTATGGCTACACCTTC. Translated: CSVEQGGYGYTF.

This rearrangement joins TRBV5-8 to TRBJ1-2; D not resolved. Trimming took off 4 bases at V and 8 bases at J, with 9 bases between the two ends. Looked up from germline, CDR1 is SGHTS and CDR2 is YDEGEE. This CDR3 has 11 residues. The CDR3 DNA follows: TGTGCCAGCAGCCGCGCGGGGGGCTACACCTTC. Amino acid sequence: CASSRAGGYTF.

The chain carries TRBV28 and TRBJ1-5; D might be TRBD1 (5 bases). CDR1 MDHEN and CDR2 SYDVKM come from the germline V gene. V lost 3 bases and J lost 2, with 11 bases in between. The CDR3 totals 15 residues. The chain's CDR3 is CASSFIRVGNQPQHF. The DNA for the CDR3 is TGTGCCAGCAGTTTTATCAGGGTTGGCAATCAGCCCCAGCATTTT.

This chain links TRBV7-2 with TRBJ1-2; D is uncertain. Germline V gives CDR1 SGHTA, CDR2 FQGNSA. The CDR3 is 13 amino acids. Trimming took off 1 base at V and 3 bases at J, with 6 bases between the two ends. The CDR3 nucleotides read TGTGCCAGCAGCTTAGATCCGGACTATGGCTACACCTTC. It yields the protein CASSLDPDYGYTF.

This clone was recorded only once. CDR3 DNA sequence: TGTGCCAGCAGCTTATCAGGAAGGGGCGCTTTCTTT. It translates to CASSLSGRGAFF. The rearrangement links TRBV11-1 to TRBJ1-1; TRBD1 might be the D (5 bases). V was shortened by 2 bases and J by 11 bases, with 12 bases between the two germline ends. This CDR3 is built from 12 residues. In germline, CDR1 is SGHAT, CDR2 FQDESV (reference sequence).

The chain carries TRBV7-7 and TRBJ2-4; 12 bases match TRBD1. Germline CDR1 is SSHAT and CDR2 is FNYEAQ (reference sequence). CDR3 length: 19 residues. The V and J ends lost 5 bases and 0 bases, in that order; junction bases with no gene match: 11. The chain's CDR3 is CASSLGQGADGLAKNIQYF. In nucleotides, the CDR3 is TGTGCCAGCAGCCTGGGACAGGGGGCAGATGGACTAGCCAAAAACATTCAGTACTTC.

The chain joins TRBV6-6 to TRBJ1-6; D gene unclear. Germline values: CDR1 MNHNY, CDR2 SVGAGI (reference sequence). Trimming pared 2 bases from V and 7 bases from J, leaving 6 bases between. The CDR3 has 13 amino acids. The CDR3: CASSYEENSPLHF. The CDR3 DNA reads TGTGCCAGCAGTTACGAGGAGAATTCACCCCTCCACTTT.

The chain is built from TRBV12-5 and TRBJ2-7, with 7 nucleotides matching TRBD1. The CDR3 has 16 residues. From germline, CDR1 is LGHNT and CDR2 FRNRAP. J gave up 4 bases and V 1 base, and 10 bases lay outside the gene matches. Here the CDR3 reads CASGLAPTGVRYEQYF. The DNA for the CDR3 is TGTGCTAGTGGTTTGGCCCCTACAGGGGTTAGGTACGAGCAGTACTTC.

The J gene is TRBJ2-1, the V gene TRBV28; the D gene is possibly TRBD1 (5 bases). The CDR3 has 13 residues. Trimming removed 8 bases at V and 7 bases at J, with 15 bases between. Germline V gives CDR1 MDHEN, CDR2 SYDVKM. CDR3 bases: TGTGCCAGCGGGGCTTCACGGACAAATGAGCAGTTCTTC. The encoded protein is CASGASRTNEQFF.

V usage is TRBV20-1 and J usage is TRBJ2-1; 7 bases agree with TRBD1. The ends lost 6 bases at V and 10 bases at J; junction bases unmatched: 6. The CDR3 spans 11 residues. The germline gives CDR1 DFQATT, CDR2 SNEGSKA (reference sequence). The CDR3 region is CSAGQAREQFF. CDR3 in DNA: TGCAGTGCCGGACAGGCGCGGGAGCAGTTCTTC.

This clone was observed a handful of times. The chain is built from TRBV27 and TRBJ2-5, with a possible D match to TRBD2 (6 bases). Germline loops: CDR1 MNHEY, CDR2 SMNVEV (reference sequence). This CDR3 has 15 residues. Deletions cut 2 bases from V and 2 bases from J, with 12 bases between. The CDR3 loop reads CASSLAGLGQETQYF. CDR3 nucleotide sequence: TGTGCCAGCAGTTTAGCGGGACTGGGGCAAGAGACCCAGTACTTC.